This T cell receptor (beta chain) is from a study of cytomegalovirus exposure and HLA in healthy donors. In the case of this clone: The antigen remains unidentified.

The V segment lost 6 bases and the J segment 5 bases; nucleotides outside the gene matches: 5. From germline, CDR1 is MNHNY and CDR2 SVGAGI (reference sequence). The CDR3 extends over 13 amino acids. Study conclusions and caveats: Clusters of TCRs from the first cohort tended to co-occur in the roughly 120 validation repertoires (as a later analysis found). The authors enumerated over 150 TCR beta chains as linked to cytomegalovirus. Many donors carried some public TCRs, although rarity characterized most TCR sequences. It was confirmed in vitro that a few of the CMV-associated chains were specific for CMV antigens.

Clones were read by immunoSEQ multiplex PCR, and TCRdb kept only the in-frame ones, dropping some. The sample holds tens of thousands of clones, under 95% seen once. J is TRBJ1-2 and V is TRBV6-6; 8 nucleotides agree with TRBD1. The sequenced sample was PBMCs. This sequence was found in a man under 40 in good health and CMV-seronegative. The CDR3 DNA is TGTGCCAGCAGGGGGGACAGGCCTTATGGCTACACCTTC. Amino acid sequence: CASRGDRPYGYTF.